A selection of T cell receptor beta chains follows, all from one sample in a study of cytomegalovirus exposure and HLA in healthy donors. Generated by immunoSEQ multiplex PCR, the TCRdb table keeps only in-frame clones and is missing some. The sample consists of about 300,000 clones, roughly 90% of them appearing once. The sample taken for sequencing was PBMCs. These receptors all stem from a woman between 18 and 29 years old in good health and CMV-seronegative. Both conserved end residues are part of each CDR3. The D gene is left open where the match is weak. A clone size is listed for some rows: how often the clone was seen (once, few, many), or a class if it is expanded.

clone size	V gene	J gene	D gene	CDR3 DNA	CDR3 protein
-	TRBV2	TRBJ1-1	TRBD1	TGTGCCAGCAGTATGGACAGGGGGAACACTGAAGCTTTCTTT	CASSMDRGNTEAFF
-	TRBV14	TRBJ2-3	-	TGTGCCAGCAGCCAAGGAGATTGGTCGGATACGCAGTATTTT	CASSQGDWSDTQYF
-	TRBV28	TRBJ1-2	TRBD1	TGTGCCAGCGGACAGGGAGCTGGCTACACCTTC	CASGQGAGYTF
-	TRBV29-1	TRBJ2-1	-	TGCAGCGTGAACGGGATTGGACAGTCGGGATACAATGAGCAGTTCTTC	CSVNGIGQSGYNEQFF
-	TRBV27	TRBJ1-1	-	TGTGCCAGCAGGGGCGGGGGGGGCACTGAAGCTTTCTTT	CASRGGGGTEAFF
-	TRBV5-1	TRBJ1-2	TRBD1	TGCGCCAGCAGCAAGACAGGGGACTATGGCTACACCTTC	CASSKTGDYGYTF
-	TRBV6-6	TRBJ2-7	TRBD1	TGTGCCAGCAGTCCCCGACAGGGTTCCTACGAGCAGTACTTC	CASSPRQGSYEQYF
once	TRBV6-5	TRBJ2-7	TRBD1	TGTGCCAGCAGTTACGGGGGACAGGAAAACACCTACGAGCAGTACTTC	CASSYGGQENTYEQYF
few	TRBV4-1	TRBJ1-2	-	TGCGCCAGCAGCCACCGTGTCAGGGTAGTAGGCTACACCTTC	CASSHRVRVVGYTF
-	TRBV5-6	TRBJ2-3	TRBD1	TGTGCCAGCAGCCACCGGACAGGGGCAGATACGCAGTATTTT	CASSHRTGADTQYF
-	TRBV6-1	TRBJ2-6	TRBD2	TGTGCCAGCAGTGAAGCCCATGCGGGGGTAGGGGCCAACGTCCTGACTTTC	CASSEAHAGVGANVLTF
-	TRBV28	TRBJ2-7	-	TGTGCCAGCACCCAGAGGACCAGGGGCTACGAGCAGTACTTC	CASTQRTRGYEQYF
-	TRBV19	TRBJ2-2	TRBD2	TGTGCCAGTAGTATTTTAGCGGGAGGGCCGGCCGGGGAGCTGTTTTTT	CASSILAGGPAGELFF
-	TRBV5-1	TRBJ2-3	TRBD2	TGCGCCAGCAGCAAACTACTAGCGATTAGCACAGATACGCAGTATTTT	CASSKLLAISTDTQYF
-	TRBV7-2	TRBJ2-7	-	TGTGCCAGCAGCTTAGGCCCAGGGGGGTACGAGCAGTACTTC	CASSLGPGGYEQYF
-	TRBV27	TRBJ1-1	-	TGTGCCAGCAGTCTCGCGGTTCGGGATCGGTCTGAAGCTTTCTTT	CASSLAVRDRSEAFF
-	TRBV7-2	TRBJ1-6	-	TGTGCCAGCACCACAGTATACTATAATTCACCCCTCCACTTT	CASTTVYYNSPLHF
-	TRBV5-1	TRBJ2-1	-	TGCGCCAGCAGCCTCACCCTACAGGCGGAGCAGTTCTTC	CASSLTLQAEQFF
-	TRBV18	TRBJ1-1	TRBD1	TGTGCCAGCTCACCTGCCACCCCAGGGGGGAACACTGAAGCTTTCTTT	CASSPATPGGNTEAFF